The T cell receptor (beta chain) described here comes from a study of cytotoxic CD8 clonotypes in ibrutinib-treated CLL. Looking at the study overall: Samples averaged about 260,000 productive templates and some 96,000 productive rearrangements. Whole-study findings and limits: Once treatment began, public clonotypes, which were uncommon, contracted or stayed stable. Sampling of sustained-remission and progressing patients occurred at differing times.

In germline, CDR1 is SGHTA, CDR2 FQGNSA. The length of the CDR3 is 12 residues. V lost 3 bases to trimming and J lost 3 bases, with 6 bases between them. TCRdb's table, derived via immunoSEQ multiplex PCR, lists solely in-frame clones and lacks some. The data contain about 140,000 clones, around 77% of them seen just once; the ten biggest clones take up 25% to 35%. To note about this clone: Its target is unknown.

V and J are TRBV7-2 and TRBJ2-7; D call uncertain. The material sequenced was PBMCs, taken after 12 months of ibrutinib treatment. The receptor was derived from a human donor with chronic lymphocytic leukemia. The CDR3 spells CASSFRGYEQYF. The CDR3 bases are TGTGCCAGCAGCTTCAGAGGCTACGAGCAGTACTTC.